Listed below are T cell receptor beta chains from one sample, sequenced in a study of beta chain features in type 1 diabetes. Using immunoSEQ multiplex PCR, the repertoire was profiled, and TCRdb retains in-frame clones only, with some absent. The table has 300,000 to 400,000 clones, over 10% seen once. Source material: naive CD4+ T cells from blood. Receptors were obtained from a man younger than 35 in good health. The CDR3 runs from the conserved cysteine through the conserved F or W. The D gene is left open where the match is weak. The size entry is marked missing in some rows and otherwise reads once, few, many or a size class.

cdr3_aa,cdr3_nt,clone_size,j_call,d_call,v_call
CSASQVAEAFF,TGCAGTGCTAGTCAGGTCGCTGAAGCTTTCTTT,NA,TRBJ1-1,NA,TRBV20-1
CSVIRDRDGYTF,TGCAGCGTAATTCGGGACAGGGATGGCTACACCTTC,few,TRBJ1-2,TRBD1,TRBV29-1
CASSPGHYYEQYF,TGTGCCAGCAGCCCGGGACACTACTACGAGCAGTACTTC,NA,TRBJ2-7,NA,TRBV5-6
CAWRYRSTNEKLFF,TGTGCCTGGAGGTACAGGTCAACTAATGAAAAACTGTTTTTT,NA,TRBJ1-4,NA,TRBV30
CASSSRGGDTEAFF,TGTGCCAGCAGCTCAAGAGGGGGGGACACTGAAGCTTTCTTT,few,TRBJ1-1,NA,TRBV7-3
CASGWTALDEKLFF,TGTGCCAGCGGGTGGACAGCCCTTGATGAAAAACTGTTTTTT,NA,TRBJ1-4,NA,TRBV28
CASSQDLGQGGGYTF,TGTGCCAGCAGCCAAGATCTTGGGCAGGGAGGTGGCTACACCTTC,NA,TRBJ1-2,NA,TRBV4-2
CASSMRESNQPQHF,TGTGCCAGTAGTATGAGGGAAAGCAATCAGCCCCAGCATTTT,few,TRBJ1-5,NA,TRBV19
CASSPRAARPQHF,TGTGCCAGCTCACCGAGGGCCGCCAGGCCCCAGCATTTT,NA,TRBJ1-5,NA,TRBV18
CASSQIHGQSSYEQYF,TGCGCCAGCAGCCAGATTCACGGACAGAGCTCCTACGAGCAGTACTTC,NA,TRBJ2-7,NA,TRBV4-3
CASTRQPDYNEQFF,TGTGCCAGCACCCGACAGCCAGACTACAATGAGCAGTTCTTC,NA,TRBJ2-1,NA,TRBV19
CASATGSSYEQYF,TGTGCTAGTGCTACGGGGAGCTCCTACGAGCAGTACTTC,NA,TRBJ2-7,NA,TRBV12-5
CASSYRGGDHNEQFF,TGTGCCAGCAGTTACCGGGGAGGGGACCACAATGAGCAGTTCTTC,NA,TRBJ2-1,TRBD2,TRBV6-5
CASSESGFNEQYF,TGTGCCAGCAGTGAATCAGGGTTCAACGAGCAGTACTTC,NA,TRBJ2-7,NA,TRBV25-1
CASSLGGRHTETQYF,TGTGCCAGCAGCTTAGGGGGGCGGCATACGGAGACCCAGTACTTC,NA,TRBJ2-5,NA,TRBV7-2
CASSVLNRNTEAFF,TGTGCCAGCAGCGTACTAAACAGGAACACTGAAGCTTTCTTT,NA,TRBJ1-1,NA,TRBV9
CASSLRGEQFF,TGTGCCAGCAGTTTACGGGGTGAGCAGTTCTTC,few,TRBJ2-1,NA,TRBV28
CASSVGGGGYYEQFF,TGTGCCAGCAGCGTAGGAGGGGGAGGGTACTATGAGCAGTTCTTC,NA,TRBJ2-1,NA,TRBV9
CAWSATSGVKNIQYF,TGTGCCTGGAGTGCCACTAGCGGGGTCAAAAACATTCAGTACTTC,NA,TRBJ2-4,TRBD2,TRBV30
CASSVPRSEQFF,TGTGCCAGCAGCGTTCCGCGTAGTGAGCAGTTCTTC,few,TRBJ2-1,NA,TRBV9
CASSIEQGSAEAFF,TGTGCCAGTAGTATAGAGCAGGGGTCCGCTGAAGCTTTCTTT,NA,TRBJ1-1,NA,TRBV19
CASSTRGHPREKLFF,TGTGCCAGCAGCACAAGAGGCCATCCACGGGAAAAACTGTTTTTT,NA,TRBJ1-4,NA,TRBV7-9
CASTPGQGHSGANVLTF,TGTGCCAGCACTCCGGGACAGGGCCACTCTGGGGCCAACGTCCTGACTTTC,few,TRBJ2-6,TRBD1,TRBV11-1
CAWSRGGGLAFF,TGTGCCTGGTCGAGGGGAGGAGGTTTAGCTTTCTTT,few,TRBJ1-1,NA,TRBV30
CASSLDAQTYEQYF,TGTGCCAGCAGCTTGGACGCACAAACCTACGAGCAGTACTTC,few,TRBJ2-7,NA,TRBV5-4
CASSLWGRGDTQYF,TGTGCCAGCAGCTTATGGGGGCGGGGGGATACGCAGTATTTT,NA,TRBJ2-3,NA,TRBV11-2
CASSRDSEAFF,TGTGCCAGCAGTCGCGACAGTGAAGCTTTCTTT,few,TRBJ1-1,NA,TRBV6-6
CAISESWDSLEQYF,TGTGCCATCAGTGAGTCGTGGGACAGCCTCGAGCAGTACTTC,NA,TRBJ2-7,TRBD1,TRBV10-3
CASSQRTAGGELFF,TGTGCCAGCAGCCAGAGGACGGCGGGGGGGGAGCTGTTTTTT,few,TRBJ2-2,NA,TRBV2
CASSGETQYF,TGTGCCAGCTCGGGCGAGACCCAGTACTTC,NA,TRBJ2-5,NA,TRBV18
CAIRAGTGGAGELFF,TGTGCCATCCGAGCCGGGACAGGGGGGGCCGGGGAGCTGTTTTTT,few,TRBJ2-2,TRBD1,TRBV10-3
CASSLRPGDEQYF,TGTGCCAGCAGCTTACGGCCAGGCGACGAGCAGTACTTC,NA,TRBJ2-7,NA,TRBV11-3
CASSLTGTDSVRQYF,TGTGCCAGCAGCTTAACCGGGACAGACAGTGTGCGGCAGTACTTC,NA,TRBJ2-7,TRBD1,TRBV7-3
CASRSPGQNYGYTF,TGTGCCAGCAGATCCCCGGGACAGAACTATGGCTACACCTTC,few,TRBJ1-2,TRBD1,TRBV6-6
CASSTNQPQHF,TGTGCCAGCAGCACTAATCAGCCCCAGCATTTT,few,TRBJ1-5,NA,TRBV28
CATLGQGYNEQFF,TGTGCCACTTTGGGACAGGGGTACAATGAGCAGTTCTTC,NA,TRBJ2-1,NA,TRBV21-1